These 22 T cell receptor beta chains were sequenced from one sample in a study of blood T cell repertoires in COVID-19. Using immunoSEQ multiplex PCR, the repertoire was profiled, and TCRdb retains in-frame clones only, with some absent. The repertoire consists of about 270,000 clones, with roughly 86% occurring once and the leading ten covering 8.5% to 10%. The sequencing sample was made of peripheral blood. The receptors were gathered from a man aged 40-55 years who had recovered from COVID-19.

This clone was observed a single time. The V and J genes are TRBV6-5 and TRBJ2-3, with D perhaps matching TRBD1 (6 bases). The germline gives CDR1 MNHEY, CDR2 SVGAGI. The V end was cut by 5 bases, the J end by 0 bases, with 12 bases between. The CDR3 is made up of 15 amino acids. CDR3 in amino acids: CASSRQDRSTDTQYF. CDR3 nucleotides: TGTGCCAGCAGTCGACAGGATCGGAGCACAGATACGCAGTATTTT.

The genes are TRBV7-8 and TRBJ2-2, with 10 positions matching TRBD2. The CDR3 runs to 20 residues. V shed 7 bases and J 6 bases; nucleotides not matched to a gene: 23. Germline V CDR1 and CDR2: SGHVS, FQNEAQ. The CDR3 loop is CASTKEITSGTFLKAGELFF. CDR3 coding DNA: TGTGCCAGCACCAAAGAAATTACTAGCGGGACATTCCTTAAGGCCGGGGAGCTGTTTTTT.

This clone came up once. The V gene is TRBV4-3, the J gene TRBJ2-7, with 7 bases lining up with TRBD1. The CDR3 has 17 amino acids. CDR1 and CDR2 from the germline V gene are LGHNA and YSLEER. The trim removed 0 bases at V and 5 bases at J, leaving 13 bases unmatched. DNA of the CDR3: TGCGCCAGCAGCCAAGATACAGGGGTCCTCGGGCTCCACGAGCAGTACTTC. This encodes CASSQDTGVLGLHEQYF.

In the case of this clone: At one end, the junction sequence differs from germline, possibly due to a read error. The chain uses TRBV2 and TRBJ1-2; D might be TRBD1 (5 bases). This CDR3 spans 12 amino acids. Germline-derived CDR1 and CDR2 are SNHLY and FYNNEI. This chain's CDR3 is CASTPWRGRGAF. Written as DNA, the CDR3 is TGTGCCAGCACACCCTGGAGGGGCCGTGGTGCGTTC.

V gene TRBV29-1 combines with J gene TRBJ1-2; TRBD1 is a possible D gene (6 bases). This CDR3 is 16 amino acids long. Germline V lookup: CDR1 SQVTM, CDR2 ANQGSEA. The V end was cut by 3 bases, the J end by 0 bases, with 17 bases between. The CDR3 is CSVEVLDRNSNYGYTF. CDR3 DNA sequence: TGCAGCGTTGAGGTCTTGGACAGAAACTCTAACTATGGCTACACCTTC.

This chain links TRBV15 with TRBJ2-5, with 9 bases fitting TRBD1. Germline V gene lookup returns CDR1 LNHNV and CDR2 YYDKDF (reference sequence). The CDR3 covers 15 residues. J lost 7 bases, V lost 5 bases, and 11 bases had no gene match. The DNA of the CDR3 is TGTGCCACCAGCGGTAGGACAGGGGTCTTAGGGACCCAGTACTTC. This codes for CATSGRTGVLGTQYF.

This chain uses TRBV5-4 with TRBJ2-5, with D unresolved. Trimming removed 6 bases at V and 1 base at J, with 13 bases between. The CDR3 is made up of 14 amino acids. The germline gives CDR1 SGHNT, CDR2 YYREEE (reference sequence). In DNA form, the CDR3 reads TGTGCCAGCACCCAGATAGGAGTCCAAGAGACCCAGTACTTC. It translates to CASTQIGVQETQYF.

V is TRBV14 and J is TRBJ1-6, with 11 bases fitting TRBD1. Germline lookup yields CDR1 SGHDN and CDR2 FVKESK. Germline trimming cut 4 bases from V and 10 bases from J; bases unmatched to any gene: 6. The CDR3 is 15 residues long. The DNA for the CDR3 is TGTGCCAGCAGCCGGGACAGGGGGTTTGAGTCACCCCTCCACTTT. It translates to CASSRDRGFESPLHF.

The chain recombines TRBV3-1 (or the pseudogene TRBV3-2) with TRBJ1-2, with D hard to call. CDR3 length equals 17 residues. V was shortened by 0 bases and J by 6 bases, with 20 bases between the two germline ends. Germline V gene sequence: CDR1 LGHDT, CDR2 YNNKEL (reference sequence). CDR3 sequence reads: CASSQDPGLGREHGYTF. The CDR3 DNA is TGTGCCAGCAGCCAAGATCCCGGCCTCGGGAGGGAGCATGGCTACACCTTC.

This clone came up a few times. In nucleotides, the CDR3 is TGTGCCAGCAGCTTAAGGGGGGACAGAAACTATGGCTACACCTTC. As protein: CASSLRGDRNYGYTF. The rearrangement links TRBV11-2 to TRBJ1-2; 7 bases align to TRBD1. Losses at the gene ends were 2 bases for V and 2 bases for J; bases not matched to a gene: 5. CDR1 and CDR2 from the germline V gene are SGHAT and FQNNGV. The CDR3 is 15 residues long.

The V gene is TRBV21-1, the J gene TRBJ2-3; the table's D call, TRBD2, has no DNA check behind it. TRBV21-1 is described as a pseudogene. CDR3 length equals 13 residues. The CDR3 DNA is TGTGCCAGCAGCATGACTAGATGGGATACGCAGTATTTT. Protein: CASSMTRWDTQYF.

The chain couples TRBV30 to TRBJ1-1; D perhaps matches TRBD1 (6 bases). Germline V gives CDR1 GTSNPN, CDR2 SVGIG (reference sequence). V was cut by 4 bases and J by 3 bases, with 15 bases left in between. This CDR3 is built from 14 residues. For the CDR3, the DNA is TGTGCCTGGACTCAGGGGCGCTGGGACACTGAAGCTTTCTTT. Translated, it gives CAWTQGRWDTEAFF.

This clone was observed once. The gene calls are TRBV5-6 and TRBJ1-2, with 10 positions matching TRBD1. CDR3 size: 15 residues. Germline trimming cut 4 bases from V and 6 bases from J; bases unmatched to any gene: 9. The V gene's germline CDR1 is SGHDT and CDR2 YYEEEE. CDR3 residues: CASSTLDRGLNGYTF. The CDR3, as DNA: TGTGCCAGCAGCACCCTCGACAGGGGGCTGAATGGCTACACCTTC.

This sequence joins TRBV10-1 and TRBJ2-3, with 11 nucleotides matching TRBD1. Per the germline V gene, CDR1 is WNHNN and CDR2 is SYGVQD (reference sequence). J lost 4 bases, V lost 4 bases, and 13 bases had no gene match. The CDR3 contains 18 residues. The CDR3 is CASSGSPLPGQGADTQYF. DNA of the CDR3: TGCGCCAGCAGTGGCTCCCCCCTTCCGGGACAGGGGGCAGATACGCAGTATTTT.

This clone was seen only once. The chain couples TRBV7-2 to TRBJ2-3, with TRBD2 identical over 7 bases. Germline CDR1 and CDR2: SGHTA and FQGNSA. The V and J ends lost 3 bases and 0 bases, in that order; junction bases with no gene match: 15. The CDR3 is made up of 19 amino acids. CDR3 sequence (DNA): TGTGCCAGCAGCTTGCGTCCGGCTAGCGGACTCACTAGCACAGATACGCAGTATTTT. Protein: CASSLRPASGLTSTDTQYF.

About this clone itself: This CDR3 is also generated by other DNA sequences in the sample. V is TRBV4-3 and J is TRBJ1-2; D call uncertain. The V end lost 1 base, the J end lost 0 bases, and 3 bases lay between the germline ends. Germline V lookup: CDR1 LGHNA, CDR2 YSLEER. This CDR3 spans 13 amino acids. The CDR3 nucleotides read TGCGCCAGCAGCCAAGCGGCTAACTATGGCTACACCTTC. Protein sequence: CASSQAANYGYTF.

This rearrangement joins TRBV25-1 to TRBJ2-7; TRBD1 matches 7 bases. Germline assignment: CDR1 MGHDK and CDR2 SYGVNS. The CDR3 is made up of 12 amino acids. The ends lost 6 bases at V and 3 bases at J; junction bases unmatched: 2. The CDR3 protein is CASRQGFYEQYF. CDR3 DNA sequence: TGTGCCAGCAGACAGGGGTTCTACGAGCAGTACTTC.

The rearrangement uses TRBV12-5 and TRBJ2-4; D is possibly TRBD1 (6 bases). Germline assignment: CDR1 LGHNT and CDR2 FRNRAP. The germline V and J ends were trimmed by 2 bases and 3 bases, with 11 bases remaining between them. This CDR3 has 15 residues. Written as DNA, the CDR3 is TGTGCTAGTGGTTTGCAACAGGGCTTCAAAAACATTCAGTACTTC. This sequence encodes CASGLQQGFKNIQYF.

V and J are TRBV7-2 and TRBJ2-5, with D perhaps matching TRBD2 (5 bases). The germline V and J ends were trimmed by 4 bases and 2 bases, with 17 bases remaining between them. The V gene's germline CDR1 is SGHTA and CDR2 FQGNSA. The CDR3 loop spans 16 amino acids. DNA of the CDR3: TGTGCCAGCAGCTCCACGGACTGGAGGAATCAAGAGACCCAGTACTTC. This encodes CASSSTDWRNQETQYF.

This chain uses TRBV5-6 with TRBJ1-2; TRBD1 aligns across 8 bases. CDR3 length equals 14 residues. Unmatched junction bases numbered 5, after V lost 2 bases and J lost 5 bases. Germline V lookup: CDR1 SGHDT, CDR2 YYEEEE. CDR3 sequence reads: CASSFRDRSYGYTF. CDR3 sequence (DNA): TGTGCCAGCAGCTTTAGGGACAGGTCTTATGGCTACACCTTC. Filled out from reference TRBV5-6 and TRBJ1-2, the complete variable domain reads DAGVTQSPTHLIKTRGQQVTLRCSPKSGHDTVSWYQQALGQGPQFIFQYYEEEERQRGNFPDRFSGHQFPNYSSELNVNALLLGDSALYLCASSFRDRSYGYTFGSGTRLTVV.

The chain carries TRBV18 and TRBJ1-2; no reliable D call. CDR3 size: 13 residues. Germline CDR1 KGHSH, CDR2 LQKENI. The V end lost 3 bases, the J end lost 4 bases, and 9 bases lay between the germline ends. Written as DNA, the CDR3 is TGTGCCAGCTCACCGGGGAGGATCTATGGCTACACCTTC. Translating gives CASSPGRIYGYTF. Using reference TRBV18 and TRBJ1-2 for the parts outside the CDR3, the full variable domain is NAGVMQNPRHLVRRRGQEARLRCSPMKGHSHVYWYRQLPEEGLKFMVYLQKENIIDESGMPKERFSAEFPKEGPSILRIQQVVRGDSAAYFCASSPGRIYGYTFGSGTRLTVV.

The sample holds a few counts of this clone. V and J are TRBV14 and TRBJ2-7; TRBD1 matches 7 bases. CDR1 is SGHDN, CDR2 FVKESK, per germline. The CDR3 sequence is 16 residues long. The junction had 10 bases not matched to a gene; V was cut back by 2 bases and J by 3 bases. The CDR3 coding sequence is TGTGCCAGCAGCCAAACAGCCCGGGACAGCTTCTACGAGCAGTACTTC. This codes for CASSQTARDSFYEQYF. Combining the CDR3 with reference TRBV14 and TRBJ2-7 gives the whole variable domain EAGVTQFPSHSVIEKGQTVTLRCDPISGHDNLYWYRRVMGKEIKFLLHFVKESKQDESGMPNNRFLAERTGGTYSTLKVQPAELEDSGVYFCASSQTARDSFYEQYFGPGTRLTVT.